This T cell receptor (beta chain) was retrieved from a study of memory CD4+ T cells and cytomegalovirus serostatus (dated by TCRdb to about 2019). The study in broad terms: The roughly 33 healthy Belgian adults in the cohort included 9 who were CMV seropositive and approximately 25 who were CMV seronegative. CD4+ memory TCRbeta repertoires of a Belgian cohort with known cytomegalovirus serostatus were sequenced in order to replicate a published TCR-based CMV serostatus classifier. Points the paper makes about the study in general: The results were interpreted as suggesting that the CMV-associated TCR signature is mostly present in the CD4+ memory repertoire. Only CD4+CD45RO+ memory cells were sequenced, unlike the original study, which covered naive and memory CD4+ and CD8+ populations. On the Belgian cohort, the classifier based on the original framework reached a median bootstrapped AUC of about 0.96, with a 95% CI of 0.76-1.00. For CMV serostatus prediction, a median bootstrapped AUC of 0.95 was reached with the original framework, and a median bootstrapped AUC of about 0.9 was reached with a US-trained random forest. Of around 150 previously reported CMV-associated TCRbeta sequences, about 72 appeared in the CD4+ memory repertoires, each in one to five individuals.

On this clone: Its antigen is still unknown. The record has no base qualities; no much larger clone is one base away.

Single viable CD3+CD4+CD8-CD45RO+ cells were sorted as memory CD4+ T cells on a FACSAria II. CMV serostatus was determined using a Roche Elecsys assay that detects serum IgG against CMV pp150, pp28, p38 and p52. Once the samples were thawed, total CD4+ T cells were enriched through positive selection using CD4 magnetic microbeads. The samples came from a different study that was designed specifically to examine the CD4+ T cell memory repertoire. Peripheral blood mononuclear cells were isolated and cryopreserved according to standard operating procedures, and serum was kept at -80 degrees C. Staining used CD3-PerCP (BW264/56), CD4-APC (RPA-T4), CD45RO-PE (UCHT1) and CD8-Pacific Orange (3B5) antibodies, with Sytox blue excluding non-viable cells. CDR1 SGHTA and CDR2 FQGNSA are derived from the germline V gene. From its cysteine to its phenylalanine, the CDR3 spans 14 amino acids. Kept here is only the CDR3 DNA, which spans 42 bases and is read in frame from base 1. V and J lose 5 bases and 1 base, and a span of 12 bases separates them.

Genomic DNA was extracted from sorted cells with the Quick-DNA Microprep Kit. Amplification of TCRbeta DNA was done with the immunoSEQ hsTCRbeta kit, following the protocol from the manufacturer. TCRbeta libraries were sequenced on an Illumina MiSeq instrument. The published analysis was carried out like this. Removing out-of-frame sequences left 2 million to 2.5 million distinct TCRbeta sequences, an average of roughly 67,000 per individual. Each individual was scored according to the count of around 160 previously reported CMV-associated TCRbeta sequences and the total productive distinct TCRbeta count. A beta-binomial model was reimplemented in Python, and scikit-learn random forests with default parameters were trained on US cohort data. Classifier performance on the Belgian cohort was reported as the median AUC with percentile confidence intervals calculated over 10,000 bootstrap iterations. Imported from immuneACCESS, the table was reduced by TCRdb to in-frame sequences with V and J called. These copies leave out some clones; in studies compared against another copy, an unresolved V gene accounts for under half, and the cause of the remainder is not known. The D gene and trimming were derived from the DNA, and the V and J assignments and clone size from that table. Present in this sample are 85,000 to 100,000 clones, around 80% of which were seen just once. Clones ranked in the top ten supply 3.6% of the sample.

The source is an adult in good health and CMV-seropositive. Sequenced input: memory CD4+ T cells from blood. The chain is made from TRBV7-2 and TRBJ2-7, and possibly TRBD1, on 6 matching bases. In nucleotide form, the sequence is TGTGCCAGCAGCACCCAAAGGGGGTCCTACGAGCAGTACTTC. Its protein reads: CASSTQRGSYEQYF.